The 24 T cell receptor beta chains reported below all come from one sample, sequenced in a study of blood T cell repertoires in COVID-19. This table comes from immunoSEQ multiplex PCR, and its TCRdb copy is limited to in-frame clones, with some not included. The sample holds 200,000 to 300,000 clones, roughly 85% seen once. Material: PBMCs or T cells enriched from blood (not recorded which). The receptors shown here come from a woman aged 50 to 60 with acute COVID-19.

V gene TRBV7-2 combines with J gene TRBJ2-7; 15 nucleotides line up with TRBD2. The germline CDR1 and CDR2 sequences are SGHTA and FQGNSA. CDR3 length: 18 amino acids. V lost 4 bases, J lost 0 bases, and 7 bases stayed unmatched. CDR3 sequence reads: CASSSLGLAGGRSYEQYF. Written as DNA, the CDR3 is TGTGCCAGCAGCTCCCTGGGACTAGCGGGGGGTCGCTCCTACGAGCAGTACTTC. Full variable domain (outside the CDR3, taken from reference TRBV7-2 and TRBJ2-7): GAGVSQSPSNKVTEKGKDVELRCDPISGHTALYWYRQSLGQGLEFLIYFQGNSAPDKSGLPSDRFSAERTGGSVSTLTIQRTQQEDSAVYLCASSSLGLAGGRSYEQYFGPGTRLTVT.

The V call is TRBV6-6, the J call TRBJ1-5; no firm D call. The germline V gene encodes CDR1 MNHNY and CDR2 SVGAGI (reference sequence). V lost 2 bases, J lost 3 bases, and 8 bases lay in between. The CDR3 is 14 residues long. DNA for the CDR3: TGTGCCAGCAGTTACGTAATAGACAATCAGCCCCAGCATTTT. It yields the protein CASSYVIDNQPQHF.

This clone was recorded once. Given a much more abundant clone one base away, this may be a read error. The chain combines TRBV7-6 with TRBJ1-2, with 7 bases that match TRBD1. Germline values: CDR1 SGHVS, CDR2 FNYEAQ. The CDR3 covers 14 residues. J lost 2 bases, V lost 3 bases, and 3 bases had no gene match. CDR3 sequence: CASSLETGNYGYTF. For the CDR3, the DNA is TGTGCCAGCAGCTTGGAGACAGGGAACTATGGCTACACCTTC.

This clone was recorded a few times. The V and J genes are TRBV2 and TRBJ1-2, with D maybe TRBD1 (5 bases). The length of the CDR3 is 13 residues. The V gene's germline CDR1 is SNHLY and CDR2 FYNNEI. V was pared by 8 bases and J by 2 bases, with 12 bases between. The CDR3: CASDPGKNYGYTF. CDR3 DNA: TGTGCCAGCGATCCAGGGAAAAACTATGGCTACACCTTC.

V is TRBV6-2 or TRBV6-3 and J is TRBJ1-1, with TRBD1 matching 9 bases. Looked up from germline, CDR1 is MNHEY and CDR2 is SVGEGT. The junction had 17 bases not matched to a gene; V was cut back by 2 bases and J by 7 bases. The CDR3 length is 18 residues. CDR3 region: CASSYVGGQGQTRGEAFF. CDR3 nucleotides: TGTGCCAGCAGTTACGTGGGGGGACAGGGACAGACGCGGGGTGAAGCTTTCTTT.

In this sample, this clone turned up a few times. The chain recombines TRBV27 with TRBJ2-3; weak D call: TRBD1 (5 bases). CDR1 is MNHEY, CDR2 SMNVEV, per germline (reference sequence). This CDR3 contains 15 residues. Trimming shortened V by 1 base and J by 4 bases, and 12 bases separated the two germline ends. In nucleotides, the CDR3 is TGTGCCAGCAGTTTATACGCAGGGAATTCAGATACGCAGTATTTT. This codes for CASSLYAGNSDTQYF.

The chain combines TRBV18 with TRBJ1-2, with 7 bases matching TRBD1. The CDR3 length is 14 residues. V was pared by 3 bases and J by 7 bases, with 8 bases of the junction left unmatched. Per germline, CDR1 KGHSH and CDR2 LQKENI. The CDR3 DNA reads as TGTGCCAGCTCACCTCAGGTGGAGGGGGCTGGCTACACCTTC. Translating it yields CASSPQVEGAGYTF.

The DNA of the CDR3 is TGTGCCAGCAGTCGACAGGGGGCAAACACTGAAGCTTTCTTT. Translating gives CASSRQGANTEAFF. This chain links TRBV6-5 with TRBJ1-1, with 10 nucleotides matching TRBD1. The CDR3 has 14 amino acids. Per germline, CDR1 MNHEY and CDR2 SVGAGI. Losses at the gene ends were 5 bases for V and 2 bases for J; bases not matched to a gene: 2.

The rearrangement links TRBV4-2 to TRBJ1-2; 12 positions agree with TRBD1. The CDR3 runs 21 residues. Trimming at V came to 0 bases and at J to 6 bases, leaving 20 bases not matched to a gene. Germline-derived CDR1 and CDR2 are LGHNA and YNFKEQ. The CDR3 sequence: CASSQDLPVGQGARGHNGYTF. CDR3 bases: TGTGCCAGCAGCCAAGACCTCCCGGTGGGACAGGGGGCGAGGGGACATAATGGCTACACCTTC.

This rearrangement joins TRBV19 to TRBJ1-5, with TRBD1 matching over 7 bases. V was pared by 4 bases and J by 2 bases, with 5 bases of the junction left unmatched. This CDR3 has 15 residues. Germline V gene lookup returns CDR1 LNHDA and CDR2 SQIVND (reference sequence). The CDR3: CASSTGTVGNQPQHF. The CDR3 DNA is TGTGCCAGTAGTACCGGGACAGTTGGCAATCAGCCCCAGCATTTT.

This clone has only one observation. The CDR3 DNA reads TGTGCCATCAGTGAGTCAGGGGAGGTTTCACCCCTCCACTTT. It translates to CAISESGEVSPLHF. The chain joins TRBV10-3 to TRBJ1-6; TRBD1 is a possible D gene (5 bases). This CDR3 is 14 amino acids long. Trimming cost V 0 bases and J 9 bases, with 9 bases left between them. In germline, CDR1 is ENHRY, CDR2 SYGVKD.

V is TRBV7-9 and J is TRBJ1-1; D unclear. CDR1 and CDR2 (germline): SEHNR, FQNEAQ (reference sequence). The CDR3 is 14 amino acids. Trimming took 1 base from V and 0 from J, leaving 6 bases between them. CDR3 residues: CASSLGAMNTEAFF. The CDR3 nucleotides are TGTGCCAGCAGCTTAGGCGCTATGAACACTGAAGCTTTCTTT.

Only one count was recorded for this clone. The J gene is TRBJ1-2, the V gene TRBV5-1; D is undetermined. Germline lookup yields CDR1 SGHRS and CDR2 YFSETQ. V shed 3 bases and J shed 4 bases, with 10 bases lying between them. CDR3 length equals 13 residues. CDR3: CASSSTPFYGYTF. The CDR3, as DNA: TGCGCCAGCAGCTCCACACCGTTCTATGGCTACACCTTC.

V gene TRBV11-3 combines with J gene TRBJ1-1; D gene uncertain. Germline CDR1 reads SGHNT; CDR2 reads YENEEA. CDR3 length: 13 amino acids. The V and J ends lost 0 bases and 9 bases respectively, with 11 bases between them. The DNA of the CDR3 is TGTGCCAGCAGCTTAGAGTTGGGAGGAAAAGCTTTCTTT. Its protein product is CASSLELGGKAFF.

As concerns this clone: One end of the junction fails to match germline, which may point to a read error. This chain connects TRBV2 to TRBJ1-5, with TRBD1 as a possible D gene (6 bases). Germline CDR1 reads SNHLY; CDR2 reads FYNNEI. The CDR3 is made up of 14 amino acids. CDR3 residues: CASSEVGGKQPQHF. In DNA form, the CDR3 reads TGTGCCAGCAGTGAGGTTGGGGGCAAACAGCCCCAGCATTTT.

CDR3: CASSIRRGQSYNEQFF. DNA for the CDR3: TGTGCCAGTAGTATTAGGAGGGGCCAGTCCTACAATGAGCAGTTCTTC. The chain employs TRBV19 and TRBJ2-1, with D perhaps TRBD2 (6 bases). This CDR3 has 16 amino acids. The V gene lost 3 bases and the J gene lost 1 base, with 13 bases spanning the gap. The germline gives CDR1 LNHDA, CDR2 SQIVND (reference sequence).

The chain is built from TRBV29-1 and TRBJ2-5, with 7 bases identical to TRBD2. CDR1 and CDR2 from the germline V gene are SQVTM and ANQGSEA. The CDR3 has 15 residues. With 2 bases clipped from V and 1 base from J, the junction kept 7 bases outside the gene matches. CDR3 sequence (DNA): TGCAGCGTTGAATCCCTGGGACTAACCCAAGAGACCCAGTACTTC. Protein sequence: CSVESLGLTQETQYF. The complete variable domain, with remaining parts taken from reference TRBV29-1 and TRBJ2-5, reads SAVISQKPSRDICQRGTSLTIQCQVDSQVTMMFWYRQQPGQSLTLIATANQGSEATYESGFVIDKFPISRPNLTFSTLTVSNMSPEDSSIYLCSVESLGLTQETQYFGPGTRLLVL.

This rearrangement joins TRBV2 to TRBJ1-3, with 8 positions matching TRBD1. The CDR3 sequence is 14 residues long. V shed 7 bases, J shed 8 bases, and the junction held 10 bases outside the gene matches. Germline CDR1 SNHLY, CDR2 FYNNEI. In DNA form, the CDR3 reads TGTGCCAGCAAAGTAGGGGTACAGGGGGACACCATATATTTT. Its translation: CASKVGVQGDTIYF.

This chain connects TRBV27 to TRBJ1-2; possibly TRBD1 for D (6 bases). V was shortened by 8 bases and J by 5 bases, with 24 bases between the two germline ends. Germline values: CDR1 MNHEY, CDR2 SMNVEV (reference sequence). CDR3 length: 16 amino acids. The CDR3 sequence: CASAVTSGGARYGYTF. CDR3 nucleotide sequence: TGTGCCAGCGCAGTAACTTCGGGGGGGGCGAGGTATGGCTACACCTTC.

The V call is TRBV29-1, the J call TRBJ1-2, with D hard to call. This CDR3 has 16 residues. Looked up from germline, CDR1 is SQVTM and CDR2 is ANQGSEA. With 3 bases removed from V and 4 bases from J, the gap between germline ends came to 21 bases. CDR3 amino acids: CSVEEAAGQVSYGYTF. In DNA, the CDR3 is TGCAGCGTTGAGGAGGCGGCTGGGCAGGTTTCCTATGGCTACACCTTC. The variable domain in full, with the rest retrieved from reference TRBV29-1 and TRBJ1-2, is SAVISQKPSRDICQRGTSLTIQCQVDSQVTMMFWYRQQPGQSLTLIATANQGSEATYESGFVIDKFPISRPNLTFSTLTVSNMSPEDSSIYLCSVEEAAGQVSYGYTFGSGTRLTVV.

In its sample, this clone was seen once. The gene calls are TRBV19 and TRBJ1-2, with D possibly being TRBD1 (5 bases). CDR1 LNHDA and CDR2 SQIVND come from the germline V gene (reference sequence). This CDR3 is built from 15 residues. Trimming removed 4 bases at V and 8 bases at J, with 20 bases between. CDR3 nucleotide sequence: TGTGCCAGTAGTACCTTCTCTTCAGGGTATGGAGGCTACACCTTC. Encoded protein: CASSTFSSGYGGYTF. Full variable domain (missing parts from reference TRBV19 and TRBJ1-2): DGGITQSPKYLFRKEGQNVTLSCEQNLNHDAMYWYRQDPGQGLRLIYYSQIVNDFQKGDIAEGYSVSREKKESFPLTVTSAQKNPTAFYLCASSTFSSGYGGYTFGSGTRLTVV.

This clone occurred once. The V call is TRBV25-1, the J call TRBJ1-1; TRBD1 matches 7 bases. This CDR3 has 12 residues. Unmatched junction bases numbered 4, after V lost 2 bases and J lost 10 bases. Germline V gene lookup returns CDR1 MGHDK and CDR2 SYGVNS. In DNA, the CDR3 is TGTGCCAGCAGTGAAAGGGGGCAGAGAGCTTTCTTT. This gives the protein CASSERGQRAFF.

V usage is TRBV4-1 and J usage is TRBJ2-4; D possibly corresponds to TRBD1 (6 bases). Germline values: CDR1 MGHRA, CDR2 YSYEKL. The V gene lost 0 bases and the J gene lost 1 base, with 13 bases spanning the gap. The CDR3 has 17 residues. CDR3 sequence reads: CASSQEGTTGAKNIQYF. The CDR3 nucleotides read TGCGCCAGCAGCCAAGAGGGGACAACAGGGGCCAAAAACATTCAGTACTTC.

This sequence joins TRBV5-5 and TRBJ1-2; D is ambiguous. From germline, CDR1 is SGHKS and CDR2 YYEKEE (reference sequence). The CDR3 has 12 residues. V gave up 5 bases and J gave up 7 bases, with 12 bases separating them. The CDR3 region has the DNA TGTGCCAGCAGGACCGGAGGCGCTGGCTACACCTTC. Amino acids: CASRTGGAGYTF.